Listed here are 16 T cell receptor beta chains from one sample, sequenced in a study of shared clonotypes between healthy human individuals. The protocol was immunoSEQ multiplex PCR, while the TCRdb copy is restricted to in-frame clones and leaves out a portion. The table records about 600,000 clones, more than 95% of them present only once. The specimen was naive CD4+ T cells sorted from blood. Described subset: CD45RA+ positively selected. The receptors originated from a woman under 40 in good health.

The chain links TRBV27 to TRBJ2-1; 10 bases map to TRBD2. This CDR3 has 14 residues. The germline CDR1 and CDR2 sequences are MNHEY and SMNVEV (reference sequence). With V trimmed by 4 bases and J by 7 bases, 4 bases remained unmatched. The CDR3 loop is CASSSPSGSNEQFF. The CDR3 nucleotides are TGTGCCAGCAGTTCTCCTAGCGGGAGTAATGAGCAGTTCTTC.

This CDR3 is CAISDRKGTDTQYF. CDR3 DNA: TGTGCCATCAGTGACAGGAAGGGGACAGATACGCAGTATTTT. The chain uses TRBV10-3 and TRBJ2-3; tentative D call: TRBD1 (5 bases). This CDR3 contains 14 residues. With 3 bases removed from V and 3 bases from J, the gap between germline ends came to 10 bases. The V gene's germline CDR1 is ENHRY and CDR2 SYGVKD.

This chain connects TRBV10-1 to TRBJ2-3; 10 bases align to TRBD2. Germline V lookup: CDR1 WNHNN, CDR2 SYGVQD (reference sequence). The CDR3 is 14 residues long. V was pared by 3 bases and J by 6 bases, with 3 bases of the junction left unmatched. CDR3 DNA sequence: TGCGCCAGCAGTGACCAGCGGGGGGGGGATACGCAGTATTTT. The encoded protein is CASSDQRGGDTQYF.

The J gene is TRBJ2-3, the V gene TRBV7-8; possible D gene TRBD2, 6 bases. The CDR3 runs to 17 residues. Trimming removed 5 bases at V and 1 base at J, with 19 bases between. From germline, CDR1 is SGHVS and CDR2 FQNEAQ. CDR3 sequence reads: CASSRESSGVGTDTQYF. In nucleotides, the CDR3 is TGTGCCAGCAGCCGAGAATCGTCGGGAGTGGGCACAGATACGCAGTATTTT.

V gene TRBV5-4 combines with J gene TRBJ2-7; 9 bases are shared with TRBD1. The trim removed 0 bases at V and 8 bases at J, leaving 15 bases unmatched. The CDR3 length is 17 residues. Germline lookup yields CDR1 SGHNT and CDR2 YYREEE (reference sequence). The CDR3: CASSLGRGGQGGRKQYF. CDR3 nucleotide sequence: TGTGCCAGCAGCTTGGGGCGAGGGGGACAGGGAGGGAGAAAGCAGTACTTC.

The chain joins TRBV10-2 to TRBJ1-3; 8 bases are shared with TRBD1. The CDR3 runs 19 residues. Trimming took 5 bases from V and 2 from J; bases not matched to a gene: 17. Germline CDR1 and CDR2: WSHSY and SAAADI. CDR3: CASSRRGQAAGLPGNTIYF. CDR3 nucleotides: TGCGCCAGCAGTAGGCGGGGACAGGCAGCCGGGCTTCCTGGAAACACCATATATTTT.

The rearrangement links TRBV11-2 to TRBJ2-1; TRBD2 matches 14 bases. The CDR3 is 17 residues long. V lost 4 bases and J lost 6; bases outside the gene matches: 8. Germline V gives CDR1 SGHAT, CDR2 FQNNGV. In DNA, the CDR3 is TGTGCCAGCAGCTATACGCCGGGACTAGCGGGAGTCAATGAGCAGTTCTTC. Protein sequence: CASSYTPGLAGVNEQFF.

The rearrangement joins TRBV6-5 to TRBJ2-7; D is perhaps TRBD2 (6 bases). Germline-derived CDR1 and CDR2 are MNHEY and SVGAGI. The CDR3 totals 15 residues. V dropped 4 bases and J dropped 4 bases, with 17 bases sitting between them. CDR3 nucleotide sequence: TGTGCCAGCAGTTTCGACGGGACTGACGGGTACGAGCAGTACTTC. It yields the protein CASSFDGTDGYEQYF.

The gene calls are TRBV5-5 and TRBJ1-2, with D unresolved. The germline V gene has CDR1 SGHKS and CDR2 YYEKEE (reference sequence). V was trimmed by 2 bases and J by 0 bases, leaving 17 bases between them. This CDR3 contains 17 residues. CDR3 nucleotides: TGTGCCAGCAGCTTTGGACTTGCGTCAGAGGCTAACTATGGCTACACCTTC. Translation gives CASSFGLASEANYGYTF.

The J gene is TRBJ2-1, the V gene TRBV6-5; D remains unclear. V was cut by 6 bases and J by 3 bases, with 3 bases left in between. This CDR3 is built from 11 residues. Germline V gene sequence: CDR1 MNHEY, CDR2 SVGAGI. In nucleotides, the CDR3 is TGTGCCAGCAGGCTCTACAATGAGCAGTTCTTC. This encodes CASRLYNEQFF.

This sequence joins TRBV9 and TRBJ2-5, with 8 nucleotides matching TRBD1. Per the germline V gene, CDR1 is SGDLS and CDR2 is YYNGEE. The CDR3 totals 12 residues. The trim removed 7 bases at V and 4 bases at J, leaving 3 bases unmatched. The CDR3: CASDRGGETQYF. The CDR3 DNA sequence: TGTGCCAGCGACAGGGGAGGAGAGACCCAGTACTTC.

The V call is TRBV7-3, the J call TRBJ2-3; D is unclear. The CDR3 runs to 15 residues. V lost 5 bases and J 1 base, leaving 13 bases between the germline ends. CDR1 is SGHTA and CDR2 is FQGTGA in the germline V gene. The CDR3 sequence is CASSPGPLRTDTQYF. The CDR3, as DNA: TGTGCCAGCAGCCCCGGCCCTCTTCGCACAGATACGCAGTATTTT.

V usage is TRBV29-1 and J usage is TRBJ1-2; D gene ambiguous. V was shortened by 4 bases and J by 8 bases, with 11 bases between the two germline ends. CDR3 length: 11 amino acids. Germline CDR1 and CDR2: SQVTM and ANQGSEA. The CDR3 loop is CSVGISEGYTF. CDR3 DNA: TGCAGCGTTGGGATATCGGAGGGCTACACCTTC. Complete variable domain (other parts from reference TRBV29-1 and TRBJ1-2): SAVISQKPSRDICQRGTSLTIQCQVDSQVTMMFWYRQQPGQSLTLIATANQGSEATYESGFVIDKFPISRPNLTFSTLTVSNMSPEDSSIYLCSVGISEGYTFGSGTRLTVV.

The CDR3 sequence: CSVEDRLGNTEAFF. The CDR3 nucleotides are TGCAGCGTTGAGGACAGGTTGGGAAACACTGAAGCTTTCTTT. The genes are TRBV29-1 and TRBJ1-1; 7 bases match TRBD1. The J segment lost 2 bases and the V segment lost 3 bases, leaving 6 bases of the junction unmatched. Germline V gene lookup returns CDR1 SQVTM and CDR2 ANQGSEA. The CDR3 consists of 14 residues.

The rearrangement uses TRBV27 and TRBJ1-1; 7 bases fit TRBD1. CDR1 MNHEY and CDR2 SMNVEV come from the germline V gene (reference sequence). This CDR3 contains 14 residues. Trimming took 4 bases from V and 4 from J; bases not matched to a gene: 6. The CDR3 protein is CASSSTTGPTEAFF. As DNA, the CDR3 is TGTGCCAGCAGTTCGACGACAGGGCCCACTGAAGCTTTCTTT.

This clone has a single count. The CDR3 loop is CASSPGEGPAWVLSYNEQFF. CDR3 nucleotides: TGTGCCAGCAGCCCCGGGGAGGGACCTGCTTGGGTCCTGAGCTACAATGAGCAGTTCTTC. The rearrangement uses TRBV28 and TRBJ2-1; TRBD2 aligns across 7 bases. Trimming took 6 bases from V and 3 from J; bases not matched to a gene: 23. The germline V gene encodes CDR1 MDHEN and CDR2 SYDVKM. This CDR3 region has 20 residues.